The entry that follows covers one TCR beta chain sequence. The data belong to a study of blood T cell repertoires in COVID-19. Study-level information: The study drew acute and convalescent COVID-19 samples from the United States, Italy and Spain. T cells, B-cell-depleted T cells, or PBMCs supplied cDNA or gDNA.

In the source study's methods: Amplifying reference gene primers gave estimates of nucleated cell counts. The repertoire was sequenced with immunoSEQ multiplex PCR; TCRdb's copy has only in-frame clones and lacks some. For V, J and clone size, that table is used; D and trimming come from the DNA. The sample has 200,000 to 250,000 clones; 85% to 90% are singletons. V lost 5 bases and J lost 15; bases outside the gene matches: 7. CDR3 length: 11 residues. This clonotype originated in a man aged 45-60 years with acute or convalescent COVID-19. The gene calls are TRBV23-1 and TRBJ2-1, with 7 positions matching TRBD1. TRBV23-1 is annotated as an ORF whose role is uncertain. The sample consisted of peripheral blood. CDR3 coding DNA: TGCGCCAGCAGTACTTACAAGGGGGCGTTCTTC. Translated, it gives CASSTYKGAFF.